The 14 T cell receptor beta chains listed next were all sequenced from one sample in a study of OX40 agonist ivuxolimab in advanced cancers. Profiling relied on immunoSEQ multiplex PCR, and the TCRdb table lists in-frame clones only, not all of them. Here the sample spans about 14,000 clones, almost 80% being singletons. The sample was CD4+ or CD8+ T cells sorted from blood, taken in a trial of the OX40 agonist ivuxolimab. These receptors originate from an adult with an advanced solid tumor such as melanoma, head and neck, liver or kidney cancer.

J is TRBJ2-1 and V is TRBV7-3; 12 bases fit TRBD1. The germline V gene has CDR1 SGHTA and CDR2 FQGTGA. J lost 10 bases, V lost 2 bases, and 12 bases had no gene match. The CDR3 loop spans 17 amino acids. CDR3 sequence reads: CASSLYVPGQGAREQFF. The CDR3 bases are TGTGCCAGCAGCTTATACGTCCCGGGACAGGGGGCGAGGGAGCAGTTCTTC.

The chain joins TRBV28 to TRBJ1-1, with TRBD1 matching 7 bases. Germline lookup yields CDR1 MDHEN and CDR2 SYDVKM. CDR3 length: 16 residues. Trimming at V came to 6 bases and at J to 0 bases, leaving 10 bases not matched to a gene. The CDR3, as DNA: TGTGCCAGCAGCCCTCTACAGGGGTGGGTGAACACTGAAGCTTTCTTT. The encoded protein is CASSPLQGWVNTEAFF.

V is TRBV27 and J is TRBJ2-1, with D tentatively TRBD1 (6 bases). The germline V and J ends were trimmed by 4 bases and 10 bases, with 20 bases remaining between them. Germline V gene data show CDR1 as MNHEY and CDR2 as SMNVEV (reference sequence). This CDR3 contains 15 residues. The CDR3 region is CASSSQGSKRVEQFF. The CDR3 nucleotides are TGTGCCAGCAGTTCCCAGGGGAGCAAGAGAGTGGAGCAGTTCTTC.

The gene calls are TRBV5-8 and TRBJ1-5; unclear D gene. The germline gives CDR1 SGHTS, CDR2 YDEGEE. Trimming pared 2 bases from V and 0 bases from J, leaving 6 bases between. The CDR3 covers 14 residues. CDR3 residues: CASSFYGSNQPQHF. The CDR3, as DNA: TGTGCCAGCAGCTTTTACGGTAGCAATCAGCCCCAGCATTTT. Complete variable domain (other parts from reference TRBV5-8 and TRBJ1-5): EAGVTQSPTHLIKTRGQQATLRCSPISGHTSVYWYQQALGLGLQFLLWYDEGEERNRGNFPPRFSGRQFPNYSSELNVNALELEDSALYLCASSFYGSNQPQHFGDGTRLSIL.

The rearrangement uses TRBV19 and TRBJ1-4; D unresolved. This CDR3 contains 18 residues. Germline V gives CDR1 LNHDA, CDR2 SQIVND (reference sequence). V lost 7 bases, J lost 2 bases, and 23 bases lay in between. Here the CDR3 DNA reads TGTGCCAGTAAACCCACTAAGAACGGAGCACCTACTAATGAAAAACTGTTTTTT. Residues: CASKPTKNGAPTNEKLFF. Using reference TRBV19 and TRBJ1-4 for the parts outside the CDR3, the full variable domain is DGGITQSPKYLFRKEGQNVTLSCEQNLNHDAMYWYRQDPGQGLRLIYYSQIVNDFQKGDIAEGYSVSREKKESFPLTVTSAQKNPTAFYLCASKPTKNGAPTNEKLFFGSGTQLSVL.

For the CDR3, the DNA is TGTGCCACCAGCCAACGACTTAGCAATCAGCCCCAGCATTTT. Amino acids: CATSQRLSNQPQHF. The gene calls are TRBV15 and TRBJ1-5, with D unresolved. The ends were cut back, 5 bases at V and 0 bases at J, with 8 bases in the middle. The CDR3 consists of 14 residues. CDR1 is LNHNV and CDR2 is YYDKDF in the germline V gene (reference sequence).

The chain is built from TRBV2 and TRBJ2-1; 14 bases align to TRBD2. In germline, CDR1 is SNHLY, CDR2 FYNNEI. V shed 4 bases and J 4 bases; nucleotides not matched to a gene: 9. This CDR3 region has 18 residues. The CDR3 DNA sequence: TGTGCCAGCAGTGGAGACGGGACTAGCGGGAGCTGGTACAATGAGCAGTTCTTC. Residues: CASSGDGTSGSWYNEQFF.

V and J are TRBV29-1 and TRBJ2-1; D not resolved. Deletions cut 7 bases from V and 4 bases from J, with 11 bases between. The CDR3 length is 12 residues. The V gene's germline CDR1 is SQVTM and CDR2 ANQGSEA. The CDR3 nucleotides read TGCAGCGCCGTGGACCTGTACAATGAGCAGTTCTTC. This gives the protein CSAVDLYNEQFF.

This clone was seen a single time. J is TRBJ2-5 and V is TRBV6-5; D might be TRBD2 (6 bases). Germline V lookup: CDR1 MNHEY, CDR2 SVGAGI. The CDR3 contains 13 residues. V was cut by 4 bases and J by 5 bases, with 11 bases left in between. The CDR3 DNA follows: TGTGCCAGCAGTTTTAGCGGCCCGGAGACCCAGTACTTC. Translating it yields CASSFSGPETQYF.

The V and J genes are TRBV4-1 and TRBJ2-2; D remains unclear. Germline CDR1 is MGHRA and CDR2 is YSYEKL. The CDR3 consists of 14 residues. With 4 bases removed from V and 3 bases from J, the gap between germline ends came to 9 bases. CDR3 sequence (DNA): TGCGCCAGCAGCCTTGGCCGGGACACCGGGGAGCTGTTTTTT. Amino acids: CASSLGRDTGELFF.

J is TRBJ2-5 and V is TRBV21-1; the D segment call TRBD2 is taken from the table without a DNA check. TRBV21-1 is labeled a pseudogene. This CDR3 is 19 amino acids long. CDR3 sequence (DNA): TGTGCCAGCAGCAAAGGGGGGGGGCTAGCGGGTTTAAGCGGAGAGACCCAGTACTTC. Translation: CASSKGGGLAGLSGETQYF.

The chain combines TRBV28 with TRBJ1-1; D is uncertain. Trimming removed 3 bases at V and 1 base at J, with 6 bases between. The germline gives CDR1 MDHEN, CDR2 SYDVKM. The CDR3 extends over 13 amino acids. The CDR3 spells CASSFWQNTEAFF. CDR3 in DNA: TGTGCCAGCAGTTTCTGGCAGAACACTGAAGCTTTCTTT.

The chain is built from TRBV10-1 and TRBJ2-7; D gene unclear. This CDR3 region has 14 residues. The V end was cut by 2 bases, the J end by 5 bases, with 13 bases between. In germline, CDR1 is WNHNN, CDR2 SYGVQD (reference sequence). CDR3 bases: TGCGCCAGCAGTGAGAGTCCCCAGACGGACGAGCAGTACTTC. Its protein product is CASSESPQTDEQYF.

The table lists this clone with a few counts. The V and J genes are TRBV29-1 and TRBJ2-7; D is possibly TRBD1 (5 bases). The V end was cut by 3 bases, the J end by 6 bases, with 18 bases between. The CDR3 has 14 residues. Germline loops: CDR1 SQVTM, CDR2 ANQGSEA. CDR3: CSVETGDTGGEQYF. The CDR3, as DNA: TGCAGCGTTGAGACTGGCGATACAGGCGGCGAGCAGTACTTC.